Below, one T cell receptor (beta chain) is given with its context. No cognate antigen has been identified for it. Per-nucleotide qualities are absent, and no much larger clonotype sits a single base away. Preparation of the library involved the immunoSEQ multiplex PCR assay. RNA was extracted from all samples and reverse transcribed into cDNA, which served as template for TCR sequencing. SuperScript III was used to make first-strand cDNA, primed with a 2:1 mix of oligo-dT and random hexamers. A synthetic immune receptor repertoire was used to measure amplification bias, and any remaining bias was corrected computationally. Under the source paper's analysis protocol: Raw reads were preprocessed to remove errors, and CDR3 was defined according to IMGT conventions as the region from the conserved cysteine to phenylalanine. Clonality was calculated as 1 minus Shannon entropy normalized by log2 of the number of productive unique TCRs. Whether each scalp clone was CD4 or CD8 was inferred by checking scalp TCRbeta sequences against the CD4 and CD8 repertoires from sorted blood. TCRdb took this table from immuneACCESS and kept in-frame rearrangements with V and J called. Such tables lack part of the clones; where checked against another copy, unresolved V genes explain under half of the gap, and the rest is unexplained. That table is the source of V, J and clone size, and D and trimming were worked out from the DNA. The sample data list fewer than 250,000 clones, and 43% of these were observed just once. The ten most abundant clones make up approximately 2.4% of the sample.

This entry is derived from a study of CD8+ T cells in alopecia areata (dated by TCRdb to 2017 to 2018). Background on the whole study: The treated patients took part in an open-label pilot trial in which moderate-to-severe alopecia areata was treated with oral tofacitinib at 5 to 10 mg twice daily. Tofacitinib was given for 6 to 18 months, followed by 6 months of follow-up off drug to assess delayed response and recurrence. For the treated patients, the SALT score, which quantifies what percentage of scalp surface area is affected, served as the measure of disease severity. The study used high-throughput TCRbeta sequencing to examine T cell clonal expansion in alopecia areata, in both the C3H/HeJ mouse model and human patients. Human TCRbeta sequencing covered scalp tissue and sorted CD4+ and CD8+ peripheral blood T cells from patchy and totalis/universalis alopecia areata patients and healthy controls. Biopsies were taken from tofacitinib-treated patients at baseline and at 4 and 24 weeks of treatment, and a later scalp biopsy was taken in several of the tofacitinib-treated patients. Clonality in the scalp was compared among normal scalp (n=4), patchy alopecia areata scalp (n=8), and alopecia totalis/universalis scalp (n=8). RNA was extracted with the PAXgene miRNA kit for fixed scalp, the miRNeasy kit for PBMCs, and the RNeasy kit for mouse skin. TCRbeta CDR3 regions were amplified by immunoSEQ multiplex PCR using 35 Vbeta forward and 13 Jbeta reverse primers.

The treatment or condition label corresponds to: oral pan-JAK inhibitor, 5-10 mg twice daily. Lesional scalp punch biopsies and peripheral blood were collected from alopecia areata patients. PBMCs were isolated by density centrifugation and stained for CD3, CD4 and CD8, and CD4+ and CD8+ T cells were sorted on a FACSAria. Study-wide conclusions, independent of this receptor: Because the treated cohort was small and had just a single nonresponder, larger studies are needed to establish links between baseline CD8+ expansion and response. During tofacitinib treatment, many expanded lesional clones stuck around in both scalp and blood, and this persistence may partly explain why relapse happens after treatment is stopped. TCR sequences shared between patients were less clear than in mice, possibly partly because of HLA diversity in the patient population. Compared with normal scalp, lesional scalp, particularly in alopecia totalis/universalis, had higher clonality and more expanded CD8+ clones, which suggests antigenic drive. Scalp TCR repertoire analysis is complicated because resident alphabeta T cells in normal human skin are also sequenced, whereas mouse skin is dominated by gammadelta T cells. Tofacitinib significantly lowered scalp clonality and the number of expanded CD8+ clones among the top 100 scalp clones.

Germline trimming amounts to 2 bases on V and 6 bases on J, with 10 as the count of junction bases outside the gene matches. The germline V gene supplies CDR1 SGHTA and CDR2 FQGTGA. The CDR3 numbers 16 residues from cysteine through phenylalanine. Of all the DNA, just the CDR3 is kept, 48 bases in frame from base 1. This clonotype originated in a human donor with alopecia areata. This specimen consisted of CD4+ T cells sorted from blood, obtained around week 37, from a patient treated with tofacitinib. Recombination linked TRBV7-3 to TRBJ2-1; TRBD2 fits 7 bases in the junction. CDR3 sequence: CASSLLLAGAVNEQFF. The DNA is as follows: TGTGCCAGCAGCTTACTGCTGGCGGGAGCGGTCAATGAGCAGTTCTTC. With the portions outside the CDR3 filled from the reference TRBV7-3 and TRBJ2-1 genes, the complete variable region becomes GAGVSQTPSNKVTEKGKYVELRCDPISGHTALYWYRQSLGQGPEFLIYFQGTGAADDSGLPNDRFFAVRPEGSVSTLKIQRTERGDSAVYLCASSLLLAGAVNEQFFGPGTRLTVL.